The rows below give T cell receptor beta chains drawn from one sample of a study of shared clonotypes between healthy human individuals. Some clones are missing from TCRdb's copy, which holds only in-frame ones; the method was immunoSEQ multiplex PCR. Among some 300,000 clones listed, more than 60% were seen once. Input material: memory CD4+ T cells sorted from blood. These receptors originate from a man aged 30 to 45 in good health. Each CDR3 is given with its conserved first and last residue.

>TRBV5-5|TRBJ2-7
CASSLGGPVNYEQYF
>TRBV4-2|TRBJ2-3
CASSQETGTSGGASTDTQYF
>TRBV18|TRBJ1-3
CASSSGTTGNTIYF
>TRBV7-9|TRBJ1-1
CASSSQGNTEAFF
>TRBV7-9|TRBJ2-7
CASSFLSLGEQYF
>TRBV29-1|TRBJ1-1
CSVGHLGQDLTEAFF
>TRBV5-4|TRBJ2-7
CASSLGGRASYEQYF
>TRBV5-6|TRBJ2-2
CASSLALGPVGELFF
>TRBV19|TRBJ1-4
CASSKTATNEKLFF
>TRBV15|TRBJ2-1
CATSRKVGDLNEQFF
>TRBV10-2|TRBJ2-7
CASSEQRALEQYF
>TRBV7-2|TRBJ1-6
CASSPRDRGSPLHF
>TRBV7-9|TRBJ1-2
CASSLKANYGYTF
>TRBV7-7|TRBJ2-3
CASSLGARDTQYF
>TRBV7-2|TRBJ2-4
CASGRAGNIQYF
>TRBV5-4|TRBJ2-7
CASSISGTGTHEQYF
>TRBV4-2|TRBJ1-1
CASSQVGVLGNTEAFF
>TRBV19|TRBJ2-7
CASSPGGDRGGYEQYF
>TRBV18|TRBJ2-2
CASSRWGQDTGELFF
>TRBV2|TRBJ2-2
CASLGVLAGELFF
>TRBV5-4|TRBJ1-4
CASSSPDGNNEKLFF
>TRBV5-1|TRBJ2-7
CASSPMTGGLVGEQYF
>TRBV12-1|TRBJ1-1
CASSFGGVKGNTEAFF
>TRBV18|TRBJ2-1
CASSLSGSPYNEQFF
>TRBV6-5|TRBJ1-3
CASRTGVSGNTIYF
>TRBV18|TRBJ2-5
CASSPPDRGLTQYF
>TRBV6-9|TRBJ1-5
CASRLQNGQPQHF
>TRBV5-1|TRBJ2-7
CANSRASRDGSSYEQYF
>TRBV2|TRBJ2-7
CASRERQESSYEQYF
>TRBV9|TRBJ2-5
CASSGRDFGETQYF
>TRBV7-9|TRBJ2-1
CASSPRGGAYRTEQFF
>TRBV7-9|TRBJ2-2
CASSGRGAGELFF
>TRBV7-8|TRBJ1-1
CASSPLTEAFF
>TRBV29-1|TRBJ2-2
CSVGQGATGELFF
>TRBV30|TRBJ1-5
CAWTLPGGIGPQHF
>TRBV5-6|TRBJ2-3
CASSQNSGGWTDTQYF
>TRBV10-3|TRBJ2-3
CAISESGGATDTQYF
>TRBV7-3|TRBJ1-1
CASSLDRVVTEAFF
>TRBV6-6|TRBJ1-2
CASSYEDRGVKGYTF
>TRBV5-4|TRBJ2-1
CASSGTHRGHNEQFF
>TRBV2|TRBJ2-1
CASRLRGLAGVSGNEQFF
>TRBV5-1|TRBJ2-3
CASSSGRVGREGRTDTQYF
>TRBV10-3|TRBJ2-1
CAISGSGRDEQFF
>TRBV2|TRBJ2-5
CASRGEQGSTQYF
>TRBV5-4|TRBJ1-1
CASSLVQPQGMNTEAFF
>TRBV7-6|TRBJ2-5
CASSLNGGETQYF